The 19 T cell receptor beta chains presented below share a single source sample, sequenced in a study of shared clonotypes between healthy human individuals (dated by TCRdb to about 2020). The library was made by the immunoSEQ multiplex PCR assay. The immuneACCESS repertoire file appears here via TCRdb, limited to in-frame rearrangements. These files lack a portion of the clones; in checked studies, under half of the deficit traces to unresolved V genes, and the cause of the others is not known. The sample profile shows millions of clones; more than 80% of them were found once. The ten largest clones represent 0.13% to 0.15% of the sample. Sequenced sample: naive CD4+ T cells sorted from blood. This sample's cell subset or site label indicates: CD45RA+ positively selected. The receptors were gathered from a man aged 18 to 29 in good health.

This sequence joins TRBV7-9 and TRBJ2-3, with a tentative D call TRBD2 (6 bases). The V end was cut by 1 base, the J end by 3 bases, with 14 bases between. Germline V gene sequence: CDR1 SEHNR, CDR2 FQNEAQ (reference sequence). The CDR3 spans 16 residues. The DNA of the CDR3 is TGTGCCAGCAGCTTAGGGGCTAGCGAGACGACAGATACGCAGTATTTT. Protein sequence: CASSLGASETTDTQYF.

The chain uses TRBV9 and TRBJ1-1, with a possible D match to TRBD1 (6 bases). Trimming removed 3 bases at V and 1 base at J, with 13 bases between. CDR1 is SGDLS and CDR2 is YYNGEE in the germline V gene. The CDR3 is 15 amino acids. In nucleotides, the CDR3 is TGTGCCAGCAGCGCTGCGGGGGCCCCGAACACTGAAGCTTTCTTT. This codes for CASSAAGAPNTEAFF.

The chain carries TRBV30 and TRBJ1-1, with D hard to call. This CDR3 region has 13 residues. The germline V gene has CDR1 GTSNPN and CDR2 SVGIG (reference sequence). Trimming shortened V by 0 bases and J by 10 bases, and 15 bases separated the two germline ends. The DNA of the CDR3 is TGTGCCTGGAGTGTAGACTCCGGTAGAGGAGCTTTCTTT. Translation gives CAWSVDSGRGAFF.

V usage is TRBV10-3 and J usage is TRBJ1-5, with D perhaps TRBD1 (5 bases). Per germline, CDR1 ENHRY and CDR2 SYGVKD. The CDR3 loop spans 14 amino acids. With 9 bases removed from V and 6 bases from J, the gap between germline ends came to 18 bases. CDR3 sequence: CAISDTSDSQPQHF. The CDR3 region has the DNA TGTGCCATTTCGGACACGAGTGACAGTCAGCCCCAGCATTTT.

The V and J genes are TRBV9 and TRBJ1-5; 8 positions agree with TRBD1. The J segment lost 4 bases and the V segment lost 0 bases, leaving 9 bases of the junction unmatched. The V gene's germline CDR1 is SGDLS and CDR2 YYNGEE. CDR3 length equals 17 residues. DNA of the CDR3: TGTGCCAGCAGCGTAGTGGGACAGGTCCCTGGGAATCAGCCCCAGCATTTT. Its translation is CASSVVGQVPGNQPQHF.

The gene calls are TRBV9 and TRBJ1-2, with D tentatively TRBD1 (6 bases). From germline, CDR1 is SGDLS and CDR2 YYNGEE. V lost 4 bases to trimming and J lost 7 bases, with 23 bases between them. The CDR3 sequence is 16 residues long. CDR3: CASSPPAYTGIGGYTF. CDR3 nucleotide sequence: TGTGCCAGCAGCCCCCCAGCTTATACAGGGATAGGTGGCTACACCTTC.

The rearrangement joins TRBV7-9 to TRBJ1-6; D is perhaps TRBD1 (6 bases). Per germline, CDR1 SEHNR and CDR2 FQNEAQ (reference sequence). The length of the CDR3 is 14 residues. Trimming removed 5 bases at V and 7 bases at J, with 12 bases between. CDR3 in DNA: TGTGCCAGCAGCCCGACAGGCGTCAATTCACCCCTCCACTTT. This gives the protein CASSPTGVNSPLHF.

This chain connects TRBV6-1 to TRBJ2-3; TRBD1 aligns across 8 bases. There are 13 residues in the CDR3. The germline gives CDR1 MNHNS, CDR2 SASEGT. After removal of 4 bases from V and 9 bases from J, the junction contained 6 bases not matched to a gene. CDR3 sequence: CASSAAGGGTQYF. The CDR3 nucleotides read TGTGCCAGCAGTGCAGCAGGGGGCGGAACGCAGTATTTT.

The rearrangement uses TRBV14 and TRBJ1-1, with D perhaps matching TRBD1 (5 bases). The CDR3 runs to 13 residues. The V end was cut by 2 bases, the J end by 6 bases, with 10 bases between. Looked up from germline, CDR1 is SGHDN and CDR2 is FVKESK. The CDR3 DNA is TGTGCCAGCAGCCAATGGGGAGGGGCTGAAGCTTTCTTT. It translates to CASSQWGGAEAFF. Together with reference TRBV14 and TRBJ1-1, the CDR3 gives the full variable domain: EAGVTQFPSHSVIEKGQTVTLRCDPISGHDNLYWYRRVMGKEIKFLLHFVKESKQDESGMPNNRFLAERTGGTYSTLKVQPAELEDSGVYFCASSQWGGAEAFFGQGTRLTVV.

The chain combines TRBV7-2 with TRBJ2-2; D remains ambiguous. V shed 1 base and J shed 4 bases, with 7 bases lying between them. From germline, CDR1 is SGHTA and CDR2 FQGNSA. The CDR3 totals 14 residues. CDR3 sequence reads: CASSLGLRTGELFF. CDR3 coding DNA: TGTGCCAGCAGCTTAGGGCTCCGCACCGGGGAGCTGTTTTTT.

This chain uses TRBV25-1 with TRBJ1-1; TRBD1 might be the D (6 bases). This CDR3 is built from 13 residues. The germline V gene encodes CDR1 MGHDK and CDR2 SYGVNS. Deletions cut 4 bases from V and 6 bases from J, with 12 bases between. CDR3 loop: CASSATGMAEAFF. The CDR3, as DNA: TGTGCCAGCAGTGCCACAGGGATGGCTGAAGCTTTCTTT.

As DNA, the CDR3 is TGTGCCATCAGTGGACCAGACAGGGGACTTAGGGGGGAGCTGTTTTTT. Translated, it gives CAISGPDRGLRGELFF. The genes are TRBV10-3 and TRBJ2-2, with 8 positions matching TRBD1. Per the germline V gene, CDR1 is ENHRY and CDR2 is SYGVKD. The CDR3 runs 16 residues. V was clipped by 4 bases and J by 8 bases; unmatched bases: 12.

As concerns this clone: This CDR3 is also generated by other DNA sequences in the sample. The chain uses TRBV19 and TRBJ1-1, with D perhaps TRBD1 (5 bases). Trimming took 3 bases from V and 2 from J, leaving 10 bases between them. Germline CDR1 is LNHDA and CDR2 is SQIVND (reference sequence). The CDR3 length is 14 residues. Written as DNA, the CDR3 is TGTGCCAGTAGTATTGGGGGACCCAACACTGAAGCTTTCTTT. This encodes CASSIGGPNTEAFF.

The chain carries TRBV7-3 and TRBJ1-3; D not resolved. V shed 5 bases and J shed 3 bases, with 11 bases lying between them. The germline V gene encodes CDR1 SGHTA and CDR2 FQGTGA. The CDR3 contains 14 residues. DNA for the CDR3: TGTGCCAGCAGCCCCGGACCGGGTGGAAACACCATATATTTT. This encodes CASSPGPGGNTIYF.

This chain connects TRBV7-2 to TRBJ2-5, with unresolved D. V shed 5 bases and J shed 2 bases, with 9 bases lying between them. This CDR3 region has 13 residues. Germline CDR1 reads SGHTA; CDR2 reads FQGNSA. The CDR3 loop is CASSRLRQETQYF. DNA of the CDR3: TGTGCCAGCAGCCGCCTAAGACAAGAGACCCAGTACTTC.

The V call is TRBV29-1, the J call TRBJ2-5; D gene ambiguous. The CDR3 runs to 12 residues. Trimming took 2 bases from V and 1 from J, leaving 5 bases between them. Per the germline V gene, CDR1 is SQVTM and CDR2 is ANQGSEA. Here the CDR3 reads CSVELGQETQYF. CDR3 nucleotide sequence: TGCAGCGTTGAACTAGGCCAAGAGACCCAGTACTTC.

The chain combines TRBV10-3 with TRBJ2-3; the match to TRBD2 covers 12 bases. CDR1 is ENHRY, CDR2 SYGVKD, per germline. V dropped 8 bases and J dropped 4; count of bases not matched to a gene: 13. This CDR3 comprises 17 residues. The CDR3 sequence: CAISSSGRAVTADTQYF. As DNA, the CDR3 is TGTGCCATCTCGTCTAGCGGGAGGGCCGTCACCGCAGATACGCAGTATTTT.

This chain's CDR3 is CASSFKRELTDTQYF. The CDR3 DNA reads TGTGCCAGCAGCTTTAAGCGGGAACTTACAGATACGCAGTATTTT. The rearrangement uses TRBV7-6 and TRBJ2-3; TRBD2 aligns across 7 bases. This CDR3 is 15 amino acids long. The V gene's germline CDR1 is SGHVS and CDR2 FNYEAQ. V lost 3 bases to trimming and J lost 3 bases; unmatched junction nucleotides: 6. Complete variable domain (other parts from reference TRBV7-6 and TRBJ2-3): GAGVSQSPRYKVTKRGQDVALRCDPISGHVSLYWYRQALGQGPEFLTYFNYEAQQDKSGLPNDRFSAERPEGSISTLTIQRTEQRDSAMYRCASSFKRELTDTQYFGPGTRLTVL.

The rearrangement links TRBV10-3 to TRBJ2-7, with a possible D match to TRBD1 (6 bases). CDR3 size: 15 residues. Trimming removed 3 bases at V and 5 bases at J, with 17 bases between. Per the germline V gene, CDR1 is ENHRY and CDR2 is SYGVKD. CDR3 DNA sequence: TGTGCCATCAGTGACCAGGGGCAGGACTCGGACGAGCAGTACTTC. Translated, it gives CAISDQGQDSDEQYF.